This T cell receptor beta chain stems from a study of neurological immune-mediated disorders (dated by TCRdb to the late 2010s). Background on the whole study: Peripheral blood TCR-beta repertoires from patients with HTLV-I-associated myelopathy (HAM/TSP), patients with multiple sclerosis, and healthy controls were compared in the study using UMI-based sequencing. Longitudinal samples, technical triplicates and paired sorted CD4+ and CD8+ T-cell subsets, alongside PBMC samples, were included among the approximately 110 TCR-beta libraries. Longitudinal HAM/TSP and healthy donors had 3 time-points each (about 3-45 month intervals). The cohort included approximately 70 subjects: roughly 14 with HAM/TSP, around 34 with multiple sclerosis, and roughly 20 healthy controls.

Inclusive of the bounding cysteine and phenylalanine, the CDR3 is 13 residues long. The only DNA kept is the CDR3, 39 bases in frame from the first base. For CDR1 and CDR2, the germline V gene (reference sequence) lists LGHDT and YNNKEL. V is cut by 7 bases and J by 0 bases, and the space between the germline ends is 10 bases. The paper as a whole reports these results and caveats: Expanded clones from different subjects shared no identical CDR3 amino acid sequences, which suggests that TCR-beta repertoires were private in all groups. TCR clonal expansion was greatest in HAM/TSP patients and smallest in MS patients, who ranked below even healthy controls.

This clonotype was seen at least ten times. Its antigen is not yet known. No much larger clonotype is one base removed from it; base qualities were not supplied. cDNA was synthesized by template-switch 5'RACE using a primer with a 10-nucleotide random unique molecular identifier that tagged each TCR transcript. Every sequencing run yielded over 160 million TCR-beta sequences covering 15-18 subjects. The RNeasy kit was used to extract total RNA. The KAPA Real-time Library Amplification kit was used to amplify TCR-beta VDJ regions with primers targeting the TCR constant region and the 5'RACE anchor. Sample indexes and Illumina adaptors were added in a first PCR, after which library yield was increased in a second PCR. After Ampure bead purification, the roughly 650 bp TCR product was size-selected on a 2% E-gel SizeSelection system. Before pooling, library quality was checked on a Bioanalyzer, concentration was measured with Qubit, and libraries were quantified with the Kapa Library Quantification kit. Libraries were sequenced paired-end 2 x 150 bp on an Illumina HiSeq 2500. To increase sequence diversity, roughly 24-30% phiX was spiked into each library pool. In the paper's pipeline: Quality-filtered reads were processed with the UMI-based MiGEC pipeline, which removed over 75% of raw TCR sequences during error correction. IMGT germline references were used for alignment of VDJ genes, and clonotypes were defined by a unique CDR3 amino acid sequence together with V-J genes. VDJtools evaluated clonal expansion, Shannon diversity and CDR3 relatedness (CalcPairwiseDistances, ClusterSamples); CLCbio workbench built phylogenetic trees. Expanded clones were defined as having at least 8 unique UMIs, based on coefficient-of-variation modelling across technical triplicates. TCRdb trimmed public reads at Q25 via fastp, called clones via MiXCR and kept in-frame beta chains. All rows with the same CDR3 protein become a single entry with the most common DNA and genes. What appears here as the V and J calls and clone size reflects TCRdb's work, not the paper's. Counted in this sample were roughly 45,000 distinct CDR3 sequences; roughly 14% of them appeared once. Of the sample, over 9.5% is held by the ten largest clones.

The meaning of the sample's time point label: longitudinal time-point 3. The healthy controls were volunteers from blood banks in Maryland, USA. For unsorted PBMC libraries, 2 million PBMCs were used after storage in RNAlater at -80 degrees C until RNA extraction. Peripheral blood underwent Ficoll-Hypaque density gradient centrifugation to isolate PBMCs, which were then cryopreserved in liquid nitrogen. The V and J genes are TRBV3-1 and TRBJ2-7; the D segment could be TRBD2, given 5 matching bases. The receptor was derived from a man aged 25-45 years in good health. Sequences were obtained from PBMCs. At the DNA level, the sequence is TGTGCCAGCACCAGCGGAGGCTCCTACGAGCAGTACTTC. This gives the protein CASTSGGSYEQYF.